This T cell receptor (beta chain) comes out of a study of T-cell reconstitution after alpha-beta-depleted transplantation in children. This sample's TCRbeta library carried unique molecular identifier barcodes. TCRdb redid the calling of the PCR reads with MiXCR, one entry per CDR3 protein. The data hold approximately 490,000 distinct CDR3 sequences, with roughly an eighth observed a single time. The CDR3 runs to 14 residues. V was cut by 5 bases and J by 2 bases, with 10 bases left in between. The sequence derives from a human donor who donated a stem cell graft to a child with combined immunodeficiency. This chain links TRBV12-3 or TRBV12-4 with TRBJ2-1; D gene unclear. This specimen consisted of PBMCs from the stem cell graft donor, obtained from the stem cell graft. The CDR3 region is CASSQSMTYNEQFF. The CDR3 DNA sequence: TGTGCCAGCAGTCAATCTATGACCTACAATGAGCAGTTCTTC.